These 9 T cell receptor beta chains share one sample of origin, sequenced in a study of blood T cell repertoires in COVID-19. Profiling relied on immunoSEQ multiplex PCR, and the TCRdb table lists in-frame clones only, not all of them. This sample has some 320,000 clones; around 84% occur once, and the top ten carry about 1.9%. Specimen: PBMCs or T cells enriched from blood (not recorded which). These receptors all come from a woman aged 25 to 39 who had been exposed to COVID-19.

The chain joins TRBV23-1 to TRBJ2-7; D is perhaps TRBD1 (5 bases). TRBV23-1 is filed as an ORF, its function uncertain. V lost 2 bases and J lost 1, with 12 bases in between. The CDR3 sequence is 15 residues long. Here the CDR3 reads CASSQPRVGSYEQYF. In DNA, the CDR3 is TGCGCCAGCAGTCAACCCAGGGTTGGGTCCTACGAGCAGTACTTC.

This chain links TRBV5-1 with TRBJ1-1; D is perhaps TRBD1 (6 bases). CDR3 length: 13 residues. Per germline, CDR1 SGHRS and CDR2 YFSETQ. Trimming removed 6 bases at V and 1 base at J, with 10 bases between. The chain's CDR3 is CASTTGANTEAFF. The DNA of the CDR3 is TGCGCCAGCACGACAGGAGCGAACACTGAAGCTTTCTTT.

CDR3 in amino acids: CAWSRTGGNTEAFF. DNA for the CDR3: TGTGCCTGGAGTAGGACAGGTGGGAACACTGAAGCTTTCTTT. This rearrangement joins TRBV30 to TRBJ1-1; 7 positions agree with TRBD1. Trimming took 2 bases from V and 1 from J; bases not matched to a gene: 4. The CDR3 spans 14 residues. The germline V gene has CDR1 GTSNPN and CDR2 SVGIG (reference sequence).

The gene calls are TRBV27 and TRBJ1-5; 11 positions match TRBD1. Trimming at V came to 4 bases and at J to 6 bases, leaving 8 bases not matched to a gene. The CDR3 loop spans 16 amino acids. The germline V gene has CDR1 MNHEY and CDR2 SMNVEV (reference sequence). This CDR3 reads CASSSSGQGASQPQHF. CDR3 sequence (DNA): TGTGCCAGCAGTTCCTCCGGACAGGGGGCAAGTCAGCCCCAGCATTTT.

The chain couples TRBV7-9 to TRBJ1-4; D unclear. Germline V lookup: CDR1 SEHNR, CDR2 FQNEAQ (reference sequence). The CDR3 is made up of 13 amino acids. V was pared by 6 bases and J by 7 bases, with 12 bases between. The CDR3: CASSVAVGEKLFF. The CDR3 nucleotides are TGTGCCAGCAGTGTGGCGGTGGGTGAAAAACTGTTTTTT.

The gene calls are TRBV5-1 and TRBJ2-2, with a possible D match to TRBD2 (6 bases). The germline gives CDR1 SGHRS, CDR2 YFSETQ. V was pared by 4 bases and J by 1 base, with 11 bases between. The CDR3 is made up of 15 amino acids. CDR3 amino acids: CASSTGTENTGELFF. DNA of the CDR3: TGCGCCAGCAGCACGGGGACTGAGAACACCGGGGAGCTGTTTTTT.

The chain has TRBV30 and TRBJ1-1; 7 bases match TRBD1. There are 12 residues in the CDR3. V trimming: 4 bases; J trimming: 7 bases; junction bases outside the gene matches: 6. The germline gives CDR1 GTSNPN, CDR2 SVGIG (reference sequence). This CDR3 reads CAWNKQGNEAFF. The CDR3 DNA reads as TGTGCCTGGAATAAACAGGGGAATGAAGCTTTCTTT.

V usage is TRBV28 and J usage is TRBJ1-1; TRBD1 matches at 7 bases. This CDR3 comprises 14 residues. Per the germline V gene, CDR1 is MDHEN and CDR2 is SYDVKM. The V gene end was trimmed by 3 bases and the J gene end by 6 bases; junction bases not matched to a gene: 7. Written as DNA, the CDR3 is TGTGCCAGCAGTTTGTTCGGGCAGGGGGCTGAAGCTTTCTTT. Protein sequence: CASSLFGQGAEAFF.

The J gene is TRBJ1-5, the V gene TRBV21-1. TRBV21-1 is termed a pseudogene. The CDR3 extends over 13 amino acids. CDR3 in DNA: TGTGCCAGCACCCGGTATAGCAATCAGCCCCAGCATTTT. It specifies CASTRYSNQPQHF.